The clone carrying this T cell receptor beta chain showed up many times. The data were taken from a study of T cells in Graves' hyperthyroidism and ophthalmopathy. RNA transcripts yielded amplified TCR beta CDR3 regions. RT-PCR in the first round (using the HTBI primer set) targeted the TCR CDR3. Each CDR3 protein is one row after TCRdb ran MiXCR on the multiplex PCR reads. The table has about 550,000 distinct CDR3 sequences, around 20% seen once; the top ten hold 26%. Graves' hyperthyroidism was deemed stable absent ophthalmopathy progression within 18 months. Any patient presenting with uncontrolled infection, other autoimmune disease, pregnancy or lactation was left out. The receptor comes from a man between 18 and 29 years old with Graves' hyperthyroidism. The specimen was blood.

Here the CDR3 DNA reads TGTGCCAGCAGCCAAGCGGGAGGGGCACTGGTCAGTGAAGCTTTCTTT. This translates into CASSQAGGALVSEAFF. This rearrangement joins TRBV4-2 to TRBJ1-1; D may be TRBD1 (5 bases). The ends were cut back, 1 base at V and 7 bases at J, with 19 bases in the middle. Per germline, CDR1 LGHNA and CDR2 YNFKEQ. This CDR3 spans 16 amino acids.